This T cell receptor beta chain was identified in a study of blood T cell repertoires in COVID-19. Across the study: The origin of the acute and convalescent COVID-19 samples was the United States, Italy and Spain. Sources were T cells, B-cell-depleted T cells, or PBMCs; the material itself was cDNA or gDNA.

Source study methods: The authors estimated nucleated cell counts from reference gene primer amplification. The table came from immunoSEQ multiplex PCR; TCRdb's copy has only in-frame clones and leaves some out. That table gives V, J and clone size, and the DNA gave D and trimming. This table holds about 160,000 clones, over 80% found once. CDR3 size: 13 residues. Germline CDR1 LNHDA, CDR2 SQIVND (reference sequence). Deletions cut 5 bases from V and 5 bases from J, with 12 bases between. In its sample, this clone was seen once. The sequence was obtained from a woman aged 60-70 years who had recovered from COVID-19. Source material: peripheral blood. This chain links TRBV19 with TRBJ2-5; TRBD2 is a possible D gene (5 bases). The CDR3 DNA sequence: TGTGCCAGTAGTCCCGGGGTAGAGGAGACCCAGTACTTC. Translating gives CASSPGVEETQYF.